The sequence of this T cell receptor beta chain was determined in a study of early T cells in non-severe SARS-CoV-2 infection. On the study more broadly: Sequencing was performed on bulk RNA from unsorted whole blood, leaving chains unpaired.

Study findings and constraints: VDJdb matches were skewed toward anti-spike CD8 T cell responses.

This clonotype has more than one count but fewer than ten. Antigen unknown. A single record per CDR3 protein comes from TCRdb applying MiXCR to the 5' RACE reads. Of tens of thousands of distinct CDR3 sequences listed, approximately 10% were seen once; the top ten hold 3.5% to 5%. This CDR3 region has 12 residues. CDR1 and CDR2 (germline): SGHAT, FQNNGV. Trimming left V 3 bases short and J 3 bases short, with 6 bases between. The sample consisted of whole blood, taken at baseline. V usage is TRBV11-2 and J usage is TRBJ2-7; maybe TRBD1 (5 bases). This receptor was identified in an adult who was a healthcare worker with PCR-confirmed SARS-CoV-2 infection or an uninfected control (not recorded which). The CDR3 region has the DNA TGTGCCAGCAGCTTTCAGGGCTACGAGCAGTACTTC. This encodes CASSFQGYEQYF.